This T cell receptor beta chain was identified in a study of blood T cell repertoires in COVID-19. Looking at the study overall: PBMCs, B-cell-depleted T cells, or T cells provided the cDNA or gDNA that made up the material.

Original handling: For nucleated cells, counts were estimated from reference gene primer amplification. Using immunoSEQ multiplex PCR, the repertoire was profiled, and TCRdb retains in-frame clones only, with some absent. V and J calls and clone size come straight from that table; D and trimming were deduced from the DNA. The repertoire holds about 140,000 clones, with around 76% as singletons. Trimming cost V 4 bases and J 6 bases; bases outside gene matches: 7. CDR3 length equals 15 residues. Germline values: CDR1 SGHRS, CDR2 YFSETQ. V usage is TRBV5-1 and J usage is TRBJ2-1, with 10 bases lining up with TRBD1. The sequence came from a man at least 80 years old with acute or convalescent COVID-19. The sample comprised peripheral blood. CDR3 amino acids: CASSPTGQGTNEQFF. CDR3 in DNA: TGCGCCAGCAGCCCGACGGGACAGGGGACCAATGAGCAGTTCTTC.